The 4 T cell receptor beta chains given below trace back to one sample, sequenced in a study of blood T cells in healthy people across ages. Then a second PCR, running about 7 to 11 cycles, was carried out with a sample-barcoded 5' primer and a J-beta primer mix. TCRdb ran MiXCR on the 5' RACE reads and lists one entry per CDR3 protein. The sample consists of 1.2 million to 1.5 million distinct CDR3 sequences, approximately 59% of them appearing once. Source material: blood. Source of these receptors: a man aged 18 to 30 in good health.

The V call is TRBV9, the J call TRBJ2-4; D unresolved. Judging by the DNA end, TRBJ2-7 fits better; the J call may be wrong. This CDR3 contains 13 residues. CDR1 is SGDLS, CDR2 YYNGEE, per germline. Here the CDR3 reads CASSDGPQYEQYF. CDR3 sequence (DNA): TGTGCCAGCAGCGACGGCCCCCAGTACGAGCAGTACTTC.

The V and J genes are TRBV15 and TRBJ2-5, with 10 bases fitting TRBD1. Germline CDR1 LNHNV, CDR2 YYDKDF (reference sequence). CDR3 length: 15 residues. V dropped 1 base and J dropped 3; count of bases not matched to a gene: 2. CDR3 sequence (DNA): TGTGCCACCAGCAGAGGGGACAGGGGAAAAGAGACCCAGTACTTC. It translates to CATSRGDRGKETQYF.

CDR3 nucleotides: TGCGCCAGCAGCCAGTCTAGGACTACCACGAGTATAGCCAAAAACATTCAGTACTTC. It is translated as CASSQSRTTTSIAKNIQYF. The gene calls are TRBV4-1 and TRBJ2-4; D may be TRBD2 (6 bases). V lost 3 bases and J 0 bases, leaving 21 bases between the germline ends. This CDR3 spans 19 amino acids. Per germline, CDR1 MGHRA and CDR2 YSYEKL.

A note on this clonotype: Germline is not matched at one junction end, which may reflect a read error. The chain recombines TRBV5-6 with TRBJ2-1; 8 bases agree with TRBD2. Germline CDR1 SGHDT, CDR2 YYEEEE. The CDR3 loop spans 13 amino acids. The CDR3 nucleotides read TGTGCCAGAAGCCCCGGACTAGCCCCAGAGCGGTTCTTC. Its translation is CARSPGLAPERFF.